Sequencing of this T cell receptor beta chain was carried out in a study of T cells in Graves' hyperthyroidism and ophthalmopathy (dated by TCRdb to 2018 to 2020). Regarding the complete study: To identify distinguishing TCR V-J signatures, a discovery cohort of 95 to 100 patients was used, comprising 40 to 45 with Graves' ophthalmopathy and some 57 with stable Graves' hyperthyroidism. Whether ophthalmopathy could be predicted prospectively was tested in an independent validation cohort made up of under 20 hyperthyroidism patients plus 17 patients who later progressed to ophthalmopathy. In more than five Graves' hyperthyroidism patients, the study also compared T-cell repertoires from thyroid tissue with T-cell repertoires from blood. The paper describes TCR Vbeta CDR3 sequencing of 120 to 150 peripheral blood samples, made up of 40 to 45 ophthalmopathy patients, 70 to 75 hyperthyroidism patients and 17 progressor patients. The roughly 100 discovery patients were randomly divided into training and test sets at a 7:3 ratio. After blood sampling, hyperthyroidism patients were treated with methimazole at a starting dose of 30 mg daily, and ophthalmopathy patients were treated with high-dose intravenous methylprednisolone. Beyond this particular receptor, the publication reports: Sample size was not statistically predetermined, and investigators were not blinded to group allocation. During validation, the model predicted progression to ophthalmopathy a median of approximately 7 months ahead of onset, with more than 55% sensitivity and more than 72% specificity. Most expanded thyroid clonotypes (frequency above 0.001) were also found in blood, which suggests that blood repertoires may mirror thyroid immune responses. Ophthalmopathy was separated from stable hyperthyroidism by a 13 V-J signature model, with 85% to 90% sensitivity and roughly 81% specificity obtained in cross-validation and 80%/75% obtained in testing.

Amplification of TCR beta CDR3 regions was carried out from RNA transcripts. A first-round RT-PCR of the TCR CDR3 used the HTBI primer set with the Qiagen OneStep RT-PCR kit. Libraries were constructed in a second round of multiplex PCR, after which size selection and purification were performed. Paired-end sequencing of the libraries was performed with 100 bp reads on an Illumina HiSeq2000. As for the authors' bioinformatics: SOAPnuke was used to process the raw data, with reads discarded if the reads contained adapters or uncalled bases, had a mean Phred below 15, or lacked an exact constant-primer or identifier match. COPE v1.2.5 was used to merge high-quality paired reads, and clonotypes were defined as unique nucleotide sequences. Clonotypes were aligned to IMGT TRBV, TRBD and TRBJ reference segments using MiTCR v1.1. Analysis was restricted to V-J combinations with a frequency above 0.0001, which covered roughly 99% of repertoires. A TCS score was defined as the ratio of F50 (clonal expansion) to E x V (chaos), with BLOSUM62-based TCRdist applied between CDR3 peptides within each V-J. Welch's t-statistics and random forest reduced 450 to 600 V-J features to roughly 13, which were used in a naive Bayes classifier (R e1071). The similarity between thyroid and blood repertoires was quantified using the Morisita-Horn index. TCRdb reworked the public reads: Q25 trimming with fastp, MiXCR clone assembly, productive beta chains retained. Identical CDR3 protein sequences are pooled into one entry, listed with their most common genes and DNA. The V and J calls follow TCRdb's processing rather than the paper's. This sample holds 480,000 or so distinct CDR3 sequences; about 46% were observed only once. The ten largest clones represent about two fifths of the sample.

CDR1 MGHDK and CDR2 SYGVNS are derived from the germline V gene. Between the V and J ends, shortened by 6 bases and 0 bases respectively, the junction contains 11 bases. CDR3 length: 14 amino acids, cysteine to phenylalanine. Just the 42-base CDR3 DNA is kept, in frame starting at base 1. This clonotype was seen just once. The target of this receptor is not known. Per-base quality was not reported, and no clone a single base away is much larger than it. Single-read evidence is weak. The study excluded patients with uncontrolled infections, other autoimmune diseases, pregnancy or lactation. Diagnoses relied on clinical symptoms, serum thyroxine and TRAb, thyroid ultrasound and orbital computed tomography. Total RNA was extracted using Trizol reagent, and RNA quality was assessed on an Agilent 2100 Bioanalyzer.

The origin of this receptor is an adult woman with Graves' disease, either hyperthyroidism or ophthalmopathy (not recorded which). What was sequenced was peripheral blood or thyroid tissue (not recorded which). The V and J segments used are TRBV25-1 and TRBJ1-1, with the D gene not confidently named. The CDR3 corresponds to CASRSSSLNTEAFF. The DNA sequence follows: TGTGCCAGCAGATCCTCCAGCTTGAACACTGAAGCTTTCTTT.